This T cell receptor (beta chain) derives from a study of shared clonotypes between healthy human individuals. Study summary: Three plates each covered CD4 naive and memory; CD8 naive two, CD8 memory one.

Broader study findings: Of the naive CD4 clonotypes, around 4.7% were shared across several donors.

Turning to this clone: Its specificity is not known.

J was trimmed by 4 bases and V by 4 bases; bases with no gene match: 1. The CDR3 totals 11 residues. Germline CDR1 is SQVTM and CDR2 is ANQGSEA. Naivety among CD8 cells was defined by CD45RO negativity and positive CCR7 selection, thereby excluding terminally differentiated effector memory CD45RA+ cells. Repertoires were generated with immunoSEQ multiplex PCR, while TCRdb's copy carries only in-frame clones and drops some. The sample carries around 2,000,000 clones, about 94% recorded once. The sequence came from a man between 18 and 35 years old in good health. The V and J genes are TRBV29-1 and TRBJ2-7; 7 bases are a match to TRBD1. Sequencing used naive CD8+ T cells sorted from blood. DNA of the CDR3: TGCAGCGTTGTACAGGGGTACGAGCAGTACTTC. Its protein product is CSVVQGYEQYF.